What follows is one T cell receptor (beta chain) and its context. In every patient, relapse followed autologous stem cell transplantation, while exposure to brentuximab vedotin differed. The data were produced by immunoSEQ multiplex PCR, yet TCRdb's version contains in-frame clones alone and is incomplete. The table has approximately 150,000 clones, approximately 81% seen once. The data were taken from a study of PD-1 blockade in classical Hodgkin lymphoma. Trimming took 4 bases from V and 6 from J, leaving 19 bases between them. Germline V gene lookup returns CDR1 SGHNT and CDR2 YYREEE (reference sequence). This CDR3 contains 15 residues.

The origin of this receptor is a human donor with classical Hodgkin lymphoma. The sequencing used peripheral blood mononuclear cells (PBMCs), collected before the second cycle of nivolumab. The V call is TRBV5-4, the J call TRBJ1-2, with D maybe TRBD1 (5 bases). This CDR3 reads CASSQDMGPYNGYTF. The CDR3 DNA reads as TGTGCCAGCAGCCAAGATATGGGGCCGTATAATGGCTACACCTTC.